Each of the 28 T cell receptor beta chains below was sequenced from the same sample in a study of CD8 T cells in ankylosing spondylitis. One entry per CDR3 protein results from TCRdb running MiXCR on the 5' RACE reads. The table shows 250,000 to 350,000 distinct CDR3 sequences, with around 20% occurring only once. The source material was blood, either unsorted or a sorted T cell fraction (not recorded which). The receptor source for this set is a male donor with ankylosing spondylitis or in good health (not recorded which).

This clonotype appeared a few times. The rearrangement joins TRBV6-4 to TRBJ1-2; TRBD1 matches 9 bases. The germline V gene has CDR1 MRHNA and CDR2 SNTAGT. V shed 3 bases and J 7 bases; nucleotides not matched to a gene: 6. CDR3 length: 14 residues. CDR3 sequence: CASSEGTGSSGYTF. In DNA form, the CDR3 reads TGTGCCAGCAGTGAGGGGACAGGGAGTAGTGGCTACACCTTC.

The J gene is TRBJ2-1, the V gene TRBV6-5; D remains unclear. Deletions cut 2 bases from V and 2 bases from J, with 10 bases between. This CDR3 region has 15 residues. Germline loops: CDR1 MNHEY, CDR2 SVGAGI. In nucleotides, the CDR3 is TGTGCCAGCAGTTACGACTCAAACGCCTACAATGAGCAGTTCTTC. It specifies CASSYDSNAYNEQFF.

This clonotype was seen only a few times. This chain connects TRBV7-6 to TRBJ2-5; 7 nucleotides match TRBD1. Trimming cost V 5 bases and J 5 bases; bases outside gene matches: 8. The CDR3 has 14 residues. Germline CDR1 reads SGHVS; CDR2 reads FNYEAQ. The CDR3 coding sequence is TGTGCCAGCAGCGACTGGACAGGCGACGAGACCCAGTACTTC. It translates to CASSDWTGDETQYF.

The rearrangement uses TRBV9 and TRBJ1-5; D is perhaps TRBD1 (6 bases). V was shortened by 0 bases and J by 5 bases, with 12 bases between the two germline ends. The CDR3 sequence is 15 residues long. Germline CDR1 SGDLS, CDR2 YYNGEE. CDR3 loop: CASSVGAQGYQPQHF. CDR3 coding DNA: TGTGCCAGCAGCGTAGGCGCACAGGGTTATCAGCCCCAGCATTTT.

The chain carries TRBV3-1 and TRBJ2-1, with no clear D. V gave up 4 bases and J gave up 4 bases, with 14 bases separating them. The CDR3 consists of 15 residues. Germline CDR1 is LGHDT and CDR2 is YNNKEL (reference sequence). This chain's CDR3 is CASSRDLGGYNEQFF. In DNA form, the CDR3 reads TGTGCCAGCAGCCGAGATCTCGGCGGTTACAATGAGCAGTTCTTC.

The chain uses TRBV7-2 and TRBJ2-1; D gene uncertain. Germline V gene sequence: CDR1 SGHTA, CDR2 FQGNSA. This CDR3 has 13 amino acids. Trimming removed 1 base at V and 6 bases at J, with 7 bases between. CDR3 protein: CASSLVWGNEQFF. The CDR3 DNA follows: TGTGCCAGCAGCTTAGTTTGGGGCAATGAGCAGTTCTTC. Based on the CDR3 plus reference TRBV7-2 and TRBJ2-1, the full variable domain is GAGVSQSPSNKVTEKGKDVELRCDPISGHTALYWYRQSLGQGLEFLIYFQGNSAPDKSGLPSDRFSAERTGGSVSTLTIQRTQQEDSAVYLCASSLVWGNEQFFGPGTRLTVL.

The chain carries TRBV20-1 and TRBJ2-7, with 12 nucleotides matching TRBD1. The CDR3 sequence is 14 residues long. Trimming cost V 1 base and J 7 bases; bases outside gene matches: 5. Germline V gives CDR1 DFQATT, CDR2 SNEGSKA (reference sequence). DNA for the CDR3: TGCAGTGCTAGAGCAGGGACAGGGGGCCGGGAGCAGTACGTC. Encoded protein: CSARAGTGGREQYV.

This clonotype was detected many times. J is TRBJ2-5 and V is TRBV29-1, with no clear D. Germline V gene data show CDR1 as SQVTM and CDR2 as ANQGSEA. The CDR3 has 11 amino acids. Trimming cost V 8 bases and J 2 bases, with 9 bases left between them. CDR3 region: CSPSIQETQYF. Written as DNA, the CDR3 is TGCAGCCCGTCGATTCAAGAGACCCAGTACTTC.

A few counts support this clonotype. Here the CDR3 reads CASSPTRQLNTEAFF. The DNA for the CDR3 is TGTGCCAGCAGTCCAACGCGACAGTTGAACACTGAAGCTTTCTTT. The J gene is TRBJ1-1, the V gene TRBV27, with D tentatively TRBD1 (5 bases). CDR3 length: 15 amino acids. Trimming removed 5 bases from V and 0 bases from J, with 13 bases in between. Germline assignment: CDR1 MNHEY and CDR2 SMNVEV (reference sequence).

This clonotype was detected only a few times. This chain joins TRBV20-1 and TRBJ2-7; 7 bases agree with TRBD1. J lost 3 bases, V lost 3 bases, and 5 bases had no gene match. Germline assignment: CDR1 DFQATT and CDR2 SNEGSKA (reference sequence). CDR3 length: 13 amino acids. The CDR3 region is CSASAGTVYEQYV. The CDR3 nucleotides read TGCAGTGCTAGCGCCGGGACAGTCTACGAGCAGTACGTC.

This clonotype was found a few times. The rearrangement links TRBV7-9 to TRBJ2-6; D remains unclear. The germline gives CDR1 SEHNR, CDR2 FQNEAQ (reference sequence). The CDR3 sequence is 16 residues long. V dropped 0 bases and J dropped 0 bases, with 6 bases sitting between them. The CDR3 region has the DNA TGTGCCAGCAGCTTAGCGTCTGGCTCTGGGGCCAACGTCCTGACTTTC. This encodes CASSLASGSGANVLTF.

The chain employs TRBV5-1 and TRBJ2-1; the match to TRBD2 covers 7 bases. J lost 6 bases, V lost 6 bases, and 18 bases had no gene match. CDR3 length equals 17 residues. Germline CDR1 and CDR2: SGHRS and YFSETQ. CDR3 bases: TGCGCCAGCAAACCTACTCTGACTAGCCGAGAGGGCAATGAGCAGTTCTTC. Amino acid sequence: CASKPTLTSREGNEQFF.

The table lists this clonotype with a few counts. This chain links TRBV11-2 with TRBJ2-1, with 13 nucleotides matching TRBD2. This CDR3 contains 16 residues. Trimming took 6 bases from V and 5 from J; bases not matched to a gene: 7. Looked up from germline, CDR1 is SGHAT and CDR2 is FQNNGV. CDR3 nucleotide sequence: TGTGCCAGCAGGGGATTTGGGACTAGCGGGGACAATGAGCAGTTCTTC. Its protein is CASRGFGTSGDNEQFF.

This chain uses TRBV12-3 or TRBV12-4 with TRBJ2-5; 10 nucleotides match TRBD1. V was clipped by 1 base and J by 10 bases; unmatched bases: 6. This CDR3 has 14 residues. The CDR3 loop reads CASSLGTGGDLQYF. The CDR3 coding sequence is TGTGCCAGCAGTTTAGGGACAGGGGGGGATCTCCAGTACTTC.

This chain connects TRBV4-1 to TRBJ2-7; tentatively, D is TRBD1 or TRBD2 (5 bases each). Germline CDR1 MGHRA, CDR2 YSYEKL. The CDR3 sequence is 15 residues long. Trimming cost V 0 bases and J 7 bases, with 16 bases left between them. The CDR3 sequence: CASSQDRQGRREQYV. The CDR3 nucleotides read TGCGCCAGCAGCCAAGATAGGCAGGGACGAAGGGAGCAGTACGTC.

This clonotype showed up many times. The genes are TRBV7-8 and TRBJ1-3; the D is unclear. V was trimmed by 4 bases and J by 7 bases, leaving 11 bases between them. Germline V gene lookup returns CDR1 SGHVS and CDR2 FQNEAQ. This CDR3 has 13 amino acids. The CDR3 DNA follows: TGTGCCAGCAGCTCAGACGAGAGGAACACCATATATTTT. Protein product: CASSSDERNTIYF.

This clonotype was recorded a few times. The rearrangement uses TRBV9 and TRBJ2-1; no firm D call. The V gene's germline CDR1 is SGDLS and CDR2 YYNGEE. The V gene lost 2 bases and the J gene lost 8 bases, with 11 bases spanning the gap. This CDR3 comprises 13 residues. The CDR3 spells CASSVEGWDEQFF. As DNA, the CDR3 is TGTGCCAGCAGCGTTGAAGGTTGGGATGAGCAGTTCTTC.

The J gene is TRBJ1-4, the V gene TRBV20-1, with 8 bases identical to TRBD1. CDR1 and CDR2 from the germline V gene are DFQATT and SNEGSKA (reference sequence). J was trimmed by 6 bases and V by 0 bases; bases with no gene match: 6. This CDR3 contains 15 residues. The CDR3 loop reads CSARDWTGQDEKLFF. DNA of the CDR3: TGCAGTGCTAGAGACTGGACAGGGCAGGATGAAAAACTGTTTTTT.

The rearrangement uses TRBV20-1 and TRBJ2-7, with 7 bases aligning to TRBD1. Germline assignment: CDR1 DFQATT and CDR2 SNEGSKA (reference sequence). After removal of 6 bases from V and 2 bases from J, the junction contained 7 bases not matched to a gene. This CDR3 is built from 13 residues. CDR3 loop: CSARGRGTYEQYV. As DNA, the CDR3 is TGCAGTGCCCGTGGCAGGGGGACCTACGAGCAGTACGTC.

This chain connects TRBV6-1 to TRBJ1-2; no firm D call. Trimming shortened V by 1 base and J by 9 bases, and 15 bases separated the two germline ends. The germline V gene has CDR1 MNHNS and CDR2 SASEGT. This CDR3 region has 14 residues. CDR3 protein: CASSEDDGTARYTF. The DNA of the CDR3 is TGTGCCAGCAGTGAAGACGACGGTACAGCGCGCTACACCTTC.

This clonotype was seen a few times. The chain uses TRBV27 and TRBJ1-2, with 8 positions matching TRBD1. The CDR3 is 14 residues long. Germline CDR1 is MNHEY and CDR2 is SMNVEV (reference sequence). With 3 bases clipped from V and 8 bases from J, the junction kept 8 bases outside the gene matches. CDR3 region: CASSFSTGANGYTF. CDR3 nucleotides: TGTGCCAGCAGTTTTTCGACAGGGGCGAACGGCTACACCTTC.

V is TRBV18 and J is TRBJ1-1; D is ambiguous. Deletions cut 3 bases from V and 0 bases from J, with 8 bases between. This CDR3 is built from 14 residues. In germline, CDR1 is KGHSH, CDR2 LQKENI. The chain's CDR3 is CASSPNIMNTEAFF. The CDR3 nucleotides are TGTGCCAGCTCACCGAACATTATGAACACTGAAGCTTTCTTT.

The sample holds a few counts of this clonotype. The chain carries TRBV5-1 and TRBJ1-6, with 7 positions matching TRBD1. Trimming cost V 0 bases and J 7 bases; bases outside gene matches: 1. The CDR3 has 14 amino acids. Germline-derived CDR1 and CDR2 are SGHRS and YFSETQ. Written as DNA, the CDR3 is TGCGCCAGCAGCTTGGTGACAGGGAATTCACCCCTCCACTTT. Amino acid sequence: CASSLVTGNSPLHF.

The V gene is TRBV4-2, the J gene TRBJ1-5, with TRBD1 matching over 7 bases. V lost 6 bases and J lost 0; bases outside the gene matches: 5. Germline lookup yields CDR1 LGHNA and CDR2 YNFKEQ. This CDR3 has 15 residues. CDR3 DNA sequence: TGTGCCAGCAGGCGAGACAGGGATAGCAATCAGCCCCAGCATTTT. Translation gives CASRRDRDSNQPQHF.

In this sample, this clonotype turned up many times. The chain employs TRBV5-1 and TRBJ1-2; weak D call: TRBD1 (5 bases). The CDR3 is 13 residues long. CDR1 SGHRS and CDR2 YFSETQ come from the germline V gene. Trimming stripped 3 bases from V and 7 bases from J, with 13 bases between. The CDR3 DNA reads as TGCGCCAGCAGCTCCGGGACGCTGAGTGGCTACACCTTC. Encoded protein: CASSSGTLSGYTF.

This clonotype was recorded a few times. The rearrangement uses TRBV11-2 and TRBJ2-2, with 8 bases identical to TRBD2. The V gene's germline CDR1 is SGHAT and CDR2 FQNNGV. This CDR3 contains 15 residues. The V segment lost 5 bases and the J segment 6 bases; nucleotides outside the gene matches: 8. The CDR3 DNA reads TGTGCCAGCAGCCCTTCCGGGGGGGCGGCCGGGGAGCTGTTTTTT. Translating gives CASSPSGGAAGELFF.

The CDR3 spells CSARVETAQRGDGYTF. The CDR3 nucleotides read TGCAGTGCTAGAGTGGAGACAGCACAAAGAGGGGATGGCTACACCTTC. The J gene is TRBJ1-2, the V gene TRBV20-1, with a weak D call TRBD1 (5 bases). Germline CDR1 reads DFQATT; CDR2 reads SNEGSKA (reference sequence). The CDR3 is made up of 16 amino acids. Trimming took off 1 base at V and 6 bases at J, with 21 bases between the two ends.

This clonotype was counted between two and nine times. The chain couples TRBV18 to TRBJ2-1, with TRBD1 matching 8 bases. This CDR3 has 12 amino acids. Germline CDR1 and CDR2: KGHSH and LQKENI. V trimming: 3 bases; J trimming: 16 bases; junction bases outside the gene matches: 8. The CDR3 coding sequence is TGTGCCAGCTCACCGCAGGGGGCGCGGGCTTTCTTC. Translating it yields CASSPQGARAFF.